What follows describes a single T cell receptor (beta chain). At one end, the junction sequence differs from germline, possibly due to a read error. This CDR3 has 13 amino acids. This specimen comes from a study of T-cell reconstitution after alpha-beta-depleted transplantation in children. Unique molecular identifiers were used in preparing the TCRbeta library. TCRdb processed the PCR reads anew with MiXCR; each CDR3 protein has one entry. The table has roughly 300,000 distinct CDR3 sequences, approximately 10% seen once. The chain joins TRBV12-3 or TRBV12-4 to TRBJ2-1; D gene ambiguous. The material sequenced was PBMCs from the stem cell graft donor, taken from the stem cell graft. This clonotype was obtained from a human donor who donated a stem cell graft to a child with acute lymphoblastic leukemia. The CDR3 DNA follows: TGTGCCAGCAGTTTAGGGCAGCACAATCAGCAGTTCTTC. This sequence encodes CASSLGQHNQQFF.